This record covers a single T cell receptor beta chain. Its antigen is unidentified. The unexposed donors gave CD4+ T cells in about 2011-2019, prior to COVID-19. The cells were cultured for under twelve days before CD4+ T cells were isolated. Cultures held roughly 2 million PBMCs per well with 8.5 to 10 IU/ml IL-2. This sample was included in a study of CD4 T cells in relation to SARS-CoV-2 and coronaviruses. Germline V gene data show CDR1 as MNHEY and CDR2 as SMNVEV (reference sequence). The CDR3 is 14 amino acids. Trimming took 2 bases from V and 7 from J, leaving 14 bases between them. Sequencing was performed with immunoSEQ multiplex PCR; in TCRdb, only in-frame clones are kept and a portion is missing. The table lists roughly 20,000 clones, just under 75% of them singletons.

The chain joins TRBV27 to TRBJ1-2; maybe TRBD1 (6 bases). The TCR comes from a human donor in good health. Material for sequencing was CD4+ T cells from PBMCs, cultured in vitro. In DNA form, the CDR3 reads TGTGCCAGCAGTTTAAACAGGGATCGACCTGGCTACACCTTC. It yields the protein CASSLNRDRPGYTF.